This T cell receptor (beta chain) was sequenced for a study of regulatory T cells in long-lasting Graves disease. The study, taken as a whole, reports: With a few thousand shared public clonotypes, persistent patients exceeded new patients, who shared about a thousand. Favored gene segments in persistent disease were TRBV28, TRBJ1-2 and TRBJ2-5. The study found lower TCR diversity in persistent Graves' patients than in newly diagnosed ones.

The sample's time point: persistent/refractory GD, antithyroid drugs over 5 years with positive TRAb. Construction of the TCR library relied on RNA isolated from PBMCs. CDR3-region Arm-PCR and iRepertoire HTBI primers produced the TCR beta libraries. TCRdb reanalysed the multiplex PCR reads using MiXCR and keeps one entry per CDR3 protein. The table includes roughly 400,000 distinct CDR3 sequences, less than 25% detected once. This clonotype was seen at least ten times. Its antigen is undetermined. Per germline, CDR1 SNHLY and CDR2 FYNNEI. The V segment lost 6 bases and the J segment 2 bases; nucleotides outside the gene matches: 8. The CDR3 extends over 15 amino acids.

This material consisted of peripheral blood mononuclear cells (PBMCs), taken when the disease was refractory, from a patient treated with antithyroid drugs. The TCR sequence derives from a female donor with Graves disease. V and J are TRBV2 and TRBJ2-5; the match to TRBD1 covers 8 bases. CDR3 in amino acids: CASSPSRDRQETQYF. The DNA for the CDR3 is TGTGCCAGCAGCCCCAGCCGGGACAGGCAAGAGACCCAGTACTTC.